This TCR beta chain appears in the sequencing data of a study of CD8+ T cells in alopecia areata. Study-wide context: Patients in the treated group were given tofacitinib by mouth, 5 to 10 mg twice a day. Study results and limitations: Tofacitinib significantly lowered scalp clonality and expanded CD8+ clones among the top 100.

The treatment: oral pan-JAK inhibitor, 5-10 mg twice daily. cDNA serving as the sequencing template came from extracted, reverse transcribed RNA. The assay was immunoSEQ multiplex PCR, and TCRdb's table has in-frame clones only and misses some. The table lists 250,000 to 350,000 clones, about three fifths of them singletons, with around 0.84% in the top ten. This CDR3 region has 13 residues. V gave up 3 bases and J gave up 7 bases; unmatched junction bases: 2. Germline values: CDR1 ENHRY, CDR2 SYGVKD. As concerns this clone: Antigen unknown.

The chain combines TRBV10-3 with TRBJ2-1; 8 bases align to TRBD1. The input for sequencing was CD4+ T cells sorted from blood, taken between weeks 51 and 52, from a patient treated with tofacitinib. This receptor was taken from a human donor with alopecia areata. CDR3 region: CAISDDRGNEQFF. CDR3 nucleotides: TGTGCCATCAGTGACGACAGGGGAAATGAGCAGTTCTTC.